These 9 T cell receptor beta chains share one sample of origin, sequenced in a study of T cells in Graves' hyperthyroidism and ophthalmopathy. There were TCR beta CDR3 regions amplified from RNA transcripts. The HTBI primer set served for first-round RT-PCR of the TCR CDR3. TCRdb used MiXCR to reprocess the multiplex PCR reads, holding one entry per CDR3 protein. The sample yields almost 500,000 distinct CDR3 sequences, about 22% seen once. Sequenced sample: blood. The source is a woman aged 70-85 years with Graves' ophthalmopathy.

This clonotype was seen repeatedly, ten times or more. This chain connects TRBV12-3 or TRBV12-4 to TRBJ1-1, with no clear D. CDR3 length equals 14 residues. The V and J ends lost 4 bases and 5 bases respectively, with 14 bases between them. In nucleotides, the CDR3 is TGTGCCAGCAGTTCCGTGGGGTTGAGGACTGAAGCTTTCTTT. Protein product: CASSSVGLRTEAFF.

This clonotype was seen just once. The conserved phenylalanine or tryptophan normally closing the CDR3 is absent here, so this likely arose from a read error. The chain carries TRBV7-9 and TRBJ2-3, with 8 bases that match TRBD1. This CDR3 has 17 residues. Per germline, CDR1 SEHNR and CDR2 FQNEAQ (reference sequence). The trim removed 4 bases at V and 2 bases at J, leaving 11 bases unmatched. CDR3 residues: CASSSDRAGSNTDTQYS. The CDR3 DNA sequence: TGTGCCAGCAGCTCGGACAGGGCGGGGAGTAACACAGATACGCAGTATTCT.

This chain connects TRBV7-9 to TRBJ2-2, with 7 bases that match TRBD2. Germline values: CDR1 SEHNR, CDR2 FQNEAQ (reference sequence). V lost 7 bases and J lost 4; bases outside the gene matches: 9. This CDR3 region has 15 residues. The CDR3 protein is CASIPLPGGTGELFF. As DNA, the CDR3 is TGTGCCAGCATCCCCCTCCCGGGGGGCACCGGGGAGCTGTTTTTT. The full variable domain, its missing parts supplied by reference TRBV7-9 and TRBJ2-2, is DTGVSQNPRHKITKRGQNVTFRCDPISEHNRLYWYRQTLGQGPEFLTYFQNEAQLEKSRLLSDRFSAERPKGSFSTLEIQRTEQGDSAMYLCASIPLPGGTGELFFGEGSRLTVL.

This clonotype was counted a few times. The chain uses TRBV20-1 and TRBJ2-2; 9 bases map to TRBD1. J lost 3 bases, V lost 5 bases, and 7 bases had no gene match. The CDR3 totals 15 residues. Germline V gene sequence: CDR1 DFQATT, CDR2 SNEGSKA (reference sequence). DNA of the CDR3: TGCAGTGCTCACAACAGGGGGCGGGACACCGGGGAGCTGTTTTTT. It yields the protein CSAHNRGRDTGELFF.

The rearrangement links TRBV20-1 to TRBJ1-3; unclear D gene. V shed 2 bases and J shed 2 bases, with 1 base lying between them. This CDR3 comprises 11 residues. The V gene's germline CDR1 is DFQATT and CDR2 SNEGSKA (reference sequence). CDR3 region: CSARTGNTIYF. The CDR3 coding sequence is TGCAGTGCTAGAACTGGAAACACCATATATTTT.

As for this clonotype: An end of the junction differs from the germline gene, which may be a read error. The genes are TRBV5-1 and TRBJ1-2; D perhaps matches TRBD1 (6 bases). The CDR3 extends over 14 amino acids. Germline V lookup: CDR1 SGHRS, CDR2 YFSETQ. CDR3: CASSIAGEVYGYTF. Here the CDR3 DNA reads TGTGCCAGCAGCATCGCAGGGGAAGTCTATGGCTACACCTTC.

The V gene is TRBV18, the J gene TRBJ2-7; 12 nucleotides line up with TRBD2. The CDR3 covers 16 residues. The trim removed 3 bases at V and 0 bases at J, leaving 3 bases unmatched. The germline V gene has CDR1 KGHSH and CDR2 LQKENI. The chain's CDR3 is CASSPKTSGSSYEQYF. The CDR3 DNA sequence: TGTGCCAGCTCACCGAAGACTAGCGGGAGCTCCTACGAGCAGTACTTC.

This clonotype has a count of ten or more. The genes are TRBV7-8 and TRBJ2-7, with TRBD2 matching over 7 bases. The V gene end was trimmed by 8 bases and the J gene end by 0 bases; junction bases not matched to a gene: 10. CDR3 length: 15 amino acids. Per germline, CDR1 SGHVS and CDR2 FQNEAQ. In nucleotides, the CDR3 is TGTGCCAGCTCAACCCCGCGGGGGAACTCCTACGAGCAGTACTTC. Residues: CASSTPRGNSYEQYF.

This clonotype was observed a handful of times. The DNA for the CDR3 is TGTGCCAGCCAAAGGACTAGCGATGGATTCTACGAGCAGTACTTC. Translated: CASQRTSDGFYEQYF. The chain carries TRBV6-1 and TRBJ2-7; 9 bases are a match to TRBD2. Germline V gives CDR1 MNHNS, CDR2 SASEGT. V was clipped by 8 bases and J by 3 bases; unmatched bases: 11. CDR3 size: 15 residues.